The next 3 T cell receptor beta chains were all read from a single sample in a study of blood T cells in healthy people across ages. A second PCR, run for about 6 to 11 cycles, used a sample-barcoded 5' primer plus a J-beta primer mix. A single record per CDR3 protein comes from TCRdb applying MiXCR to the 5' RACE reads. The sample consists of about a million distinct CDR3 sequences, roughly half of them appearing once. Sample: blood. These receptors all stem from a woman in her sixties or seventies in good health.

V is TRBV18 and J is TRBJ2-7; D perhaps matches TRBD2 (5 bases). The germline V gene encodes CDR1 KGHSH and CDR2 LQKENI. The V gene lost 2 bases and the J gene lost 5 bases, with 13 bases spanning the gap. This CDR3 is built from 14 residues. CDR3 in amino acids: CASSPTGLVNEQYF. In nucleotides, the CDR3 is TGTGCCAGCTCACCAACGGGGTTAGTCAACGAGCAGTACTTC.

There are many counts of this clonotype. The chain uses TRBV20-1 and TRBJ1-5; 7 nucleotides align to TRBD1. The J segment lost 0 bases and the V segment lost 5 bases, leaving 10 bases of the junction unmatched. Germline CDR1 is DFQATT and CDR2 is SNEGSKA (reference sequence). The length of the CDR3 is 16 residues. The CDR3 nucleotides read TGCAGTGCTGGACAAACAGGGGTCGGTAGCAATCAGCCCCAGCATTTT. Translating gives CSAGQTGVGSNQPQHF.

This clonotype has just a few counts. The chain uses TRBV7-2 and TRBJ2-1; tentative D call: TRBD2 (5 bases). V dropped 0 bases and J dropped 8 bases, with 11 bases sitting between them. Germline lookup yields CDR1 SGHTA and CDR2 FQGNSA. The CDR3 totals 14 residues. The CDR3 is CASSLAGIFDEQFF. The CDR3 bases are TGTGCCAGCAGCTTAGCCGGGATCTTTGATGAGCAGTTCTTC.